The present entry profiles one T cell receptor beta chain with its context. The target antigen is unknown. The source of the sample is a study of immune cell composition in non-small cell lung cancer. Broader study findings: Dominant in vivo tumour-associated clones were not shown to share tumour-reactive sequences.

Only in-frame clones appear in the TCRdb table, and some are missing; sequencing was by immunoSEQ multiplex PCR. The sample records 10,000 or so clones, 76% being singletons. This CDR3 region has 16 residues. V lost 0 bases to trimming and J lost 8 bases, with 19 bases between them. Germline CDR1 LGHNA, CDR2 YNFKEQ. The chain joins TRBV4-2 to TRBJ1-2; a possible D gene is TRBD1 (5 bases). The sequence was obtained from a human donor with non-small cell lung cancer. Sequencing input: lung tumor tissue. Written as DNA, the CDR3 is TGTGCCAGCAGCCAAGACTTGGCAGGGATAAGGAAGGGCTACACCTTC. It codes for CASSQDLAGIRKGYTF.